This paragraph reports one T cell receptor beta chain. Its target is unknown. V was cut by 1 base and J by 6 bases, with 15 bases left in between. The CDR3 extends over 15 amino acids. The germline CDR1 and CDR2 sequences are SGHVS and FQNEAQ. With a J-beta primer mix and a sample-barcoded 5' primer, a second PCR ran roughly 7 to 11 cycles. TCRdb re-called the 5' RACE reads through MiXCR, storing one row per CDR3 protein. The data hold around 1,100,000 distinct CDR3 sequences, with around two fifths observed a single time. The data originate from a study of blood T cells in healthy people across ages. General observations from the study: The long-lived group displayed more naive CD4+ cells, plus higher diversity, than the aged donors did.

What was sequenced was blood. This chain joins TRBV7-8 and TRBJ1-1; D uncertain. The origin of this receptor is a man aged 18 to 30 in good health. Here the CDR3 reads CASSLENQKAAEAFF. DNA for the CDR3: TGTGCCAGCAGCTTAGAAAATCAGAAGGCGGCTGAAGCTTTCTTT.